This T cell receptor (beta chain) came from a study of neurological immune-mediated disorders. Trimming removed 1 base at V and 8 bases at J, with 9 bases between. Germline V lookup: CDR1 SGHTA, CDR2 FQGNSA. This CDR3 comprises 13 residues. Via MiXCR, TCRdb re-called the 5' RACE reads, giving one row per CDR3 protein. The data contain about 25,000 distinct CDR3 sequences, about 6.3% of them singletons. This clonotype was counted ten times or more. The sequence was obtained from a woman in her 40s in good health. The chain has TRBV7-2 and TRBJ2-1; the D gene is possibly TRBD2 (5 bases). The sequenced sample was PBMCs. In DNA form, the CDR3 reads TGTGCCAGCAGCTTAGTCCACGGGGATGAGCAGTTCTTC. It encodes CASSLVHGDEQFF. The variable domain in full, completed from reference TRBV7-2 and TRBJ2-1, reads GAGVSQSPSNKVTEKGKDVELRCDPISGHTALYWYRQSLGQGLEFLIYFQGNSAPDKSGLPSDRFSAERTGGSVSTLTIQRTQQEDSAVYLCASSLVHGDEQFFGPGTRLTVL.